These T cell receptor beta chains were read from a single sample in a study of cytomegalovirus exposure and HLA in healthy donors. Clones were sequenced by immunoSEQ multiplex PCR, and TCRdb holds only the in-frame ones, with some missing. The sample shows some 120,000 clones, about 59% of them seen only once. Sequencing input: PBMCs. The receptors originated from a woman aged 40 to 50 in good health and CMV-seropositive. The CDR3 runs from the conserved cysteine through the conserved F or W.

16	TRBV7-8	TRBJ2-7	CASSSSKTSGSYEQYF
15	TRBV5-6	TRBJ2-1	CASSDAGDRYNEQFF
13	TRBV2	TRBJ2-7	CASRGTGVYEQYF
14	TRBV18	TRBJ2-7	CASSPGQDIYEQYF
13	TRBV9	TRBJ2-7	CASSPKTSYEQYF
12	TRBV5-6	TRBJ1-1	CASSLGVGGAFF
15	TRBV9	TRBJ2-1	CASSEGGDWGTEQFF
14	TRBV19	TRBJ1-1	CASRIGTGYTEAFF
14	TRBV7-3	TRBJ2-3	CASSLDTTGDAQYF
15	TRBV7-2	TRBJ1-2	CASSLVGQGGDGYTF